This paragraph reports one T cell receptor beta chain. The sample belongs to a study of blood T cell repertoires in COVID-19. Study as a whole: COVID-19 samples from acute and convalescent phases originated in the United States, Italy and Spain. The cDNA or gDNA used as material had been derived from T cells, B-cell-depleted T cells, or PBMCs.

Authors' data handling: Cell counts per sample came from amplifying reference gene primers. TCRdb's table, derived via immunoSEQ multiplex PCR, lists solely in-frame clones and lacks some. V and J calls and clone size are given by that table; D and trimming were obtained from the DNA. The sample holds a few hundred thousand clones, around 80% seen once. Germline V CDR1 and CDR2: MDHEN, SYDVKM. This CDR3 is 12 amino acids long. V was cut by 8 bases and J by 8 bases, with 15 bases left in between. The sequencing sample was made of peripheral blood. The TCR comes from a man aged 50-60 years with active or convalescent COVID-19. The chain carries TRBV28 and TRBJ1-2; D is undetermined. This CDR3 is CASLGGGEGYTF. The CDR3 coding sequence is TGTGCCAGCCTAGGAGGAGGAGAAGGCTACACCTTC.